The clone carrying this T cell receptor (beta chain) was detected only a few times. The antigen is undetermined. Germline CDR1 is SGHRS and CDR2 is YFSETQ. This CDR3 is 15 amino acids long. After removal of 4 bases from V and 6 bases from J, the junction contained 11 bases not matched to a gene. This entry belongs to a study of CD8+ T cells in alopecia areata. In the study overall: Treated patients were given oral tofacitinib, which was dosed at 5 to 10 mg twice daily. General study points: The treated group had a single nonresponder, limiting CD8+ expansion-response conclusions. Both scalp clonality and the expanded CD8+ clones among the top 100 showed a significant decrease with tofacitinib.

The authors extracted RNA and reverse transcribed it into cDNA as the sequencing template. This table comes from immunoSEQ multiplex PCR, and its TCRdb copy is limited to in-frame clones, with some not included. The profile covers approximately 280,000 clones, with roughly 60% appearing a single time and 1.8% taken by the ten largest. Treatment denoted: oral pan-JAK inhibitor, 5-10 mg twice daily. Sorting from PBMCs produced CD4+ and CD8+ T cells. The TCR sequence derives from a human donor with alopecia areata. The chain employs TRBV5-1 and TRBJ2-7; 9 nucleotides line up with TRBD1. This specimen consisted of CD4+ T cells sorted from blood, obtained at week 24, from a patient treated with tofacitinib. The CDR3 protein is CASSRSGTGNSEQYF. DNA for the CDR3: TGCGCCAGCAGCCGCAGCGGGACAGGGAATTCCGAGCAGTACTTC.